The 13 T cell receptor beta chains given below trace back to one sample, sequenced in a study of T cells in Graves' hyperthyroidism and ophthalmopathy. Regions amplified from RNA transcripts were the TCR beta CDR3 regions. Primed by the HTBI set, a first-round RT-PCR was run on the TCR CDR3. TCRdb fed the multiplex PCR reads into MiXCR, producing one record per CDR3 protein. The repertoire has roughly 840,000 distinct CDR3 sequences, roughly 37% of them found once; the top ten carry 7% to 10%. The sequenced sample was blood. The receptors originated from a man aged 18-30 years with Graves' hyperthyroidism.

V is TRBV19 and J is TRBJ1-4, with unresolved D. The CDR3 runs 11 residues. The V and J ends lost 6 bases and 8 bases respectively, with 7 bases between them. Looked up from germline, CDR1 is LNHDA and CDR2 is SQIVND (reference sequence). Here the CDR3 reads CASRDGEKLFF. As DNA, the CDR3 is TGTGCCAGTAGGGATGGAGAAAAACTGTTTTTT.

This clonotype has more than one count but fewer than ten. The gene calls are TRBV6-1 and TRBJ1-5; D is unresolved. Trimming stripped 2 bases from V and 7 bases from J, with 15 bases between. The germline V gene has CDR1 MNHNS and CDR2 SASEGT. CDR3 size: 15 residues. CDR3 protein: CASSELGGRYQPQHF. CDR3 nucleotides: TGTGCCAGCAGTGAACTCGGAGGGAGGTACCAGCCCCAGCATTTT.

The genes are TRBV2 and TRBJ1-2; D gene uncertain. The CDR3 spans 14 residues. Germline loops: CDR1 SNHLY, CDR2 FYNNEI. V was shortened by 3 bases and J by 6 bases, with 14 bases between the two germline ends. The CDR3 bases are TGTGCCAGCAGTGAGGTCCGTCGGGAGGATGGCTACACCTTC. Translating gives CASSEVRREDGYTF.

This clonotype was picked up many times. The J gene is TRBJ2-5, the V gene TRBV12-3 or TRBV12-4, with D uncertain. This CDR3 comprises 13 residues. Trimming took off 7 bases at V and 5 bases at J, with 14 bases between the two ends. The CDR3 sequence: CASNRRVGETQYF. Here the CDR3 DNA reads TGTGCCAGCAACAGAAGAGTTGGGGAGACCCAGTACTTC.

The CDR3 nucleotides read TGTGCCAGCAGCCCCCGCCTAGACAGGGGCGCTGAAGCTTTCTTT. This codes for CASSPRLDRGAEAFF. The chain carries TRBV5-4 and TRBJ1-1; 8 bases are shared with TRBD1. The CDR3 has 15 amino acids. V dropped 4 bases and J dropped 6; count of bases not matched to a gene: 11. Germline assignment: CDR1 SGHNT and CDR2 YYREEE (reference sequence). The variable domain in full, completed from reference TRBV5-4 and TRBJ1-1, reads ETGVTQSPTHLIKTRGQQVTLRCSSQSGHNTVSWYQQALGQGPQFIFQYYREEENGRGNFPPRFSGLQFPNYSSELNVNALELDDSALYLCASSPRLDRGAEAFFGQGTRLTVV.

This clonotype was counted at least ten times. V gene TRBV2 combines with J gene TRBJ1-6, with D possibly matching TRBD1 (5 bases). The ends were cut back, 6 bases at V and 7 bases at J, with 16 bases in the middle. From germline, CDR1 is SNHLY and CDR2 FYNNEI. The CDR3 has 15 amino acids. Here the CDR3 reads CASSPIGGVNSPLHF. In DNA, the CDR3 is TGTGCCAGCAGCCCGATCGGGGGGGTAAATTCACCCCTCCACTTT.

The rearrangement uses TRBV15 and TRBJ1-6, with a possible D match to TRBD1 (5 bases). The length of the CDR3 is 13 residues. Germline CDR1 LNHNV, CDR2 YYDKDF (reference sequence). V lost 3 bases and J lost 7, with 7 bases in between. The CDR3 bases are TGTGCCACCAGCAGGGGGCCGAATTCACCCCTCCACTTT. Residues: CATSRGPNSPLHF.

This clonotype was seen a handful of times. V usage is TRBV4-1 and J usage is TRBJ2-7; D is perhaps TRBD1 or TRBD2 (6 bases each). Deletions cut 4 bases from V and 3 bases from J, with 13 bases between. The CDR3 totals 14 residues. Per the germline V gene, CDR1 is MGHRA and CDR2 is YSYEKL. CDR3 amino acids: CASSPSKGGYEQYF. CDR3 in DNA: TGCGCCAGCAGCCCGTCAAAGGGGGGCTACGAGCAGTACTTC.

The chain employs TRBV7-9 and TRBJ2-5; D unresolved. The CDR3 sequence is 16 residues long. Germline V lookup: CDR1 SEHNR, CDR2 FQNEAQ (reference sequence). Trimming took 6 bases from V and 5 from J, leaving 22 bases between them. The CDR3 nucleotides are TGTGCCAGCAGTCCGACCTGGCTGCCGTTCGGGGAGACCCAGTACTTC. Residues: CASSPTWLPFGETQYF.

This clonotype was seen more than once but under ten times. The chain employs TRBV11-1 and TRBJ1-1, with TRBD1 as a possible D gene (5 bases). The CDR3 is 13 amino acids. V was pared by 2 bases and J by 7 bases, with 11 bases between. Germline V lookup: CDR1 SGHAT, CDR2 FQDESV (reference sequence). As DNA, the CDR3 is TGTGCCAGCAGCTTACATCCGGGACTTGAAGCTTTCTTT. Translating it yields CASSLHPGLEAFF.

This clonotype was picked up a small number of times. This rearrangement joins TRBV11-2 to TRBJ2-2; perhaps TRBD1 as D (5 bases). This CDR3 has 15 residues. Germline V lookup: CDR1 SGHAT, CDR2 FQNNGV. V shed 1 base and J shed 3 bases, with 9 bases lying between them. CDR3 loop: CASSLGDSYTGELFF. In DNA, the CDR3 is TGTGCCAGCAGCTTAGGAGACAGCTACACCGGGGAGCTGTTTTTT.

This clonotype was found a few times. The chain links TRBV7-9 to TRBJ2-7; D is perhaps TRBD1 (7 bases). The CDR3 length is 12 residues. In germline, CDR1 is SEHNR, CDR2 FQNEAQ (reference sequence). V dropped 8 bases and J dropped 3 bases, with 11 bases sitting between them. CDR3 loop: CASGGTVYEQYF. As DNA, the CDR3 is TGTGCCAGCGGGGGGACAGTCTACGAGCAGTACTTC.

This sequence joins TRBV2 and TRBJ1-2; a weak D match, TRBD1 (5 bases). Per germline, CDR1 SNHLY and CDR2 FYNNEI. This CDR3 region has 13 residues. Trimming took off 6 bases at V and 8 bases at J, with 16 bases between the two ends. The CDR3, as DNA: TGTGCCAGCAGCGTAGAGGGGATCGGGGGCTACACCTTC. Translation gives CASSVEGIGGYTF. The full variable domain, its missing parts supplied by reference TRBV2 and TRBJ1-2, is EPEVTQTPSHQVTQMGQEVILRCVPISNHLYFYWYRQILGQKVEFLVSFYNNEISEKSEIFDDQFSVERPDGSNFTLKIRSTKLEDSAMYFCASSVEGIGGYTFGSGTRLTVV.